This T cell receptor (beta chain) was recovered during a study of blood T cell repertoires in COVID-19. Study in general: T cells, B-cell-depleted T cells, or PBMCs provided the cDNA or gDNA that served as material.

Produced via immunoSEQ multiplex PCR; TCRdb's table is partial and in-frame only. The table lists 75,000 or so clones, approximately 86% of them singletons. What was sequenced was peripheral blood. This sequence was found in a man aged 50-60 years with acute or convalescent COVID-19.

In DNA, the CDR3 is TGCAGCGTTGGCGACAGGGCCATAGGGGGTACGCAGTATTTT. Translated, it gives CSVGDRAIGGTQYF. This chain joins TRBV29-1 and TRBJ2-3; 7 nucleotides line up with TRBD1. This CDR3 spans 14 amino acids. The germline V gene has CDR1 SQVTM and CDR2 ANQGSEA. The V and J ends lost 4 bases and 8 bases, in that order; junction bases with no gene match: 12.